This entry lists 25 T cell receptor beta chains sequenced from one sample in a study of shared clonotypes between healthy human individuals. Selected positively for CCR7 and CD45RO-negative, naive CD8 cells excluded terminally differentiated effector memory CD45RA+ cells. Libraries were prepared by immunoSEQ multiplex PCR; TCRdb keeps only in-frame clonotypes and omits some of them. The data show 550,000 to 750,000 clones, 90% to 95% seen once. The sequenced sample was naive CD8+ T cells sorted from blood. These receptors were taken from a man aged 25-45 years in good health.

The J gene is TRBJ1-2, the V gene TRBV9; D uncertain. Trimming stripped 7 bases from V and 0 bases from J, with 7 bases between. CDR1 SGDLS and CDR2 YYNGEE come from the germline V gene. The CDR3 totals 12 residues. The CDR3 loop is CASGRTNYGYTF. The CDR3 DNA reads as TGTGCCAGCGGGCGTACTAACTATGGCTACACCTTC.

The chain is built from TRBV7-8 and TRBJ2-5, with D tentatively TRBD2 (5 bases). This CDR3 has 15 amino acids. Germline V gives CDR1 SGHVS, CDR2 FQNEAQ. With 6 bases removed from V and 1 base from J, the gap between germline ends came to 15 bases. In nucleotides, the CDR3 is TGTGCCAGCAGTCCTCGGGCTAGCAGCCAAGAGACCCAGTACTTC. It encodes CASSPRASSQETQYF.

This clone appeared a single time. The chain links TRBV11-3 to TRBJ2-7; 10 bases fit TRBD2. The CDR3 covers 12 residues. Germline CDR1 is SGHNT and CDR2 is YENEEA. The V gene end was trimmed by 10 bases and the J gene end by 6 bases; junction bases not matched to a gene: 6. Here the CDR3 DNA reads TGTGCCAACATAGCGGGAGGTAGCGAGCAGTACTTC. The encoded protein is CANIAGGSEQYF.

The CDR3 DNA reads TGCAGCGCCGCGGTAGGTTCGGGTATATACAATGAGCAGTTCTTC. This gives the protein CSAAVGSGIYNEQFF. The rearrangement joins TRBV29-1 to TRBJ2-1; no clear D. The CDR3 sequence is 15 residues long. V was shortened by 7 bases and J by 4 bases, with 20 bases between the two germline ends. Germline V CDR1 and CDR2: SQVTM, ANQGSEA.

This chain connects TRBV11-2 to TRBJ1-2; unclear D gene. V lost 0 bases, J lost 2 bases, and 7 bases lay in between. This CDR3 is built from 14 residues. Germline V gene lookup returns CDR1 SGHAT and CDR2 FQNNGV. In DNA form, the CDR3 reads TGTGCCAGCAGCTTAGAGCGGGGAAACTATGGCTACACCTTC. It specifies CASSLERGNYGYTF.

V gene TRBV27 combines with J gene TRBJ2-7; maybe TRBD2 (6 bases). Per germline, CDR1 MNHEY and CDR2 SMNVEV (reference sequence). There are 17 residues in the CDR3. V lost 1 base to trimming and J lost 2 bases, with 18 bases between them. CDR3 in DNA: TGTGCCAGCAGTTTATATGTAGCGGAGGGTTATCCCTACGAGCAGTACTTC. Translation: CASSLYVAEGYPYEQYF.

The J gene is TRBJ2-5, the V gene TRBV5-1; D is possibly TRBD2 (6 bases). CDR1 and CDR2 (germline): SGHRS, YFSETQ. The CDR3 runs to 15 residues. With 0 bases removed from V and 5 bases from J, the gap between germline ends came to 14 bases. The CDR3 region is CASSLGRGSRETQYF. For the CDR3, the DNA is TGCGCCAGCAGCTTGGGGCGGGGATCAAGGGAGACCCAGTACTTC.

Worth noting for this clone: The same CDR3 can be traced to other DNA sequences in this sample. The chain recombines TRBV7-2 with TRBJ2-7; D ambiguous. The CDR3 covers 12 residues. Between the trimmed V and J ends, which lost 3 bases and 4 bases, there was a span of 7 bases. Germline V gene lookup returns CDR1 SGHTA and CDR2 FQGNSA. The CDR3 DNA is TGTGCCAGCAGCTTGGATACGTACGAGCAGTACTTC. Its translation is CASSLDTYEQYF.

CDR3 protein: CASSRDRGLCQPQHF. CDR3 nucleotides: TGTGCCAGCAGCAGGGACAGGGGGTTGTGCCAGCCCCAGCATTTT. V and J are TRBV21-1 and TRBJ1-5; no check of the table's D call, TRBD1, against the DNA was made. TRBV21-1 is a recognized pseudogene. The CDR3 covers 15 residues.

The chain has TRBV4-3 and TRBJ1-4; no clear D. V lost 1 base and J 8 bases, leaving 14 bases between the germline ends. Germline V CDR1 and CDR2: LGHNA, YSLEER. The CDR3 length is 15 residues. CDR3 in amino acids: CASSQAGEMAEKLFF. The CDR3 DNA sequence: TGCGCCAGCAGCCAAGCTGGGGAAATGGCGGAAAAACTGTTTTTT.

The J gene is TRBJ1-2, the V gene TRBV19; no reliable D call. The germline gives CDR1 LNHDA, CDR2 SQIVND (reference sequence). V lost 7 bases and J lost 8, with 23 bases in between. CDR3 length: 15 residues. The CDR3 protein is CASNQPGEDMGGYTF. As DNA, the CDR3 is TGTGCCAGTAATCAACCGGGAGAAGACATGGGAGGCTACACCTTC.

The chain recombines TRBV9 with TRBJ1-2; D is unresolved. V gave up 0 bases and J gave up 3 bases, with 9 bases separating them. The CDR3 is 14 residues long. Germline CDR1 is SGDLS and CDR2 is YYNGEE. CDR3 sequence: CASSVGEGDYGYTF. DNA for the CDR3: TGTGCCAGCAGCGTAGGGGAGGGCGACTATGGCTACACCTTC.

This clone has a single count. The V gene is TRBV11-2, the J gene TRBJ2-1; 10 bases map to TRBD1. Germline loops: CDR1 SGHAT, CDR2 FQNNGV. The CDR3 is 15 residues long. V lost 5 bases and J lost 3; bases outside the gene matches: 4. This chain's CDR3 is CASSPDRGYYNEQFF. CDR3 DNA: TGTGCCAGCAGCCCGGACAGGGGGTACTACAATGAGCAGTTCTTC. The full variable domain, in which reference TRBV11-2 and TRBJ2-1 provide the parts outside the CDR3, is EAGVAQSPRYKIIEKRQSVAFWCNPISGHATLYWYQQILGQGPKLLIQFQNNGVVDDSQLPKDRFSAERLKGVDSTLKIQPAKLEDSAVYLCASSPDRGYYNEQFFGPGTRLTVL.

The V and J genes are TRBV4-3 and TRBJ2-7; 8 positions match TRBD2. Germline CDR1 and CDR2: LGHNA and YSLEER. This CDR3 is 16 amino acids long. With V trimmed by 0 bases and J by 3 bases, 7 bases remained unmatched. CDR3 sequence: CASSQDGTSGFYEQYF. The DNA for the CDR3 is TGCGCCAGCAGCCAAGATGGAACTAGCGGATTCTACGAGCAGTACTTC.

This sequence joins TRBV6-5 and TRBJ1-1; D not certain. V shed 10 bases and J shed 5 bases, with 20 bases lying between them. Germline-derived CDR1 and CDR2 are MNHEY and SVGAGI. The CDR3 extends over 14 amino acids. CDR3 residues: CAIASRGLKTEAFF. CDR3 sequence (DNA): TGTGCCATCGCTTCTCGGGGTCTTAAGACTGAAGCTTTCTTT.

Here the CDR3 reads CAPTHPPVSYNEQFF. CDR3 nucleotide sequence: TGTGCCCCCACTCACCCCCCGGTCTCCTACAATGAGCAGTTCTTC. The J gene is TRBJ2-1, the V gene TRBV9; no clear D gene. The germline V gene encodes CDR1 SGDLS and CDR2 YYNGEE. This CDR3 comprises 15 residues. V lost 10 bases, J lost 0 bases, and 17 bases lay in between.

There are a few counts of this clone. The chain employs TRBV13 and TRBJ2-5, with a weak D call TRBD2 (5 bases). The CDR3 runs to 16 residues. V shed 3 bases and J shed 5 bases, with 19 bases lying between them. The germline gives CDR1 PRHDT, CDR2 FYEKMQ (reference sequence). The CDR3 here is CASSFSSTSLRETQYF. The CDR3 DNA reads as TGTGCCAGCAGCTTTTCTAGCACTTCACTCCGGGAGACCCAGTACTTC. The full variable domain, with the rest looked up from reference TRBV13 and TRBJ2-5, is AAGVIQSPRHLIKEKRETATLKCYPIPRHDTVYWYQQGPGQDPQFLISFYEKMQSDKGSIPDRFSAQQFSDYHSELNMSSLELGDSALYFCASSFSSTSLRETQYFGPGTRLLVL.

This clone was found many times. The V gene is TRBV7-9, the J gene TRBJ2-7; no clear D. The CDR3 extends over 11 amino acids. From germline, CDR1 is SEHNR and CDR2 FQNEAQ (reference sequence). V dropped 10 bases and J dropped 0 bases, with 7 bases sitting between them. Here the CDR3 reads CAITDSYEQYF. CDR3 DNA: TGTGCCATCACAGACTCCTACGAGCAGTACTTC.

The chain links TRBV9 to TRBJ2-3; 12 positions match TRBD1. The V gene's germline CDR1 is SGDLS and CDR2 YYNGEE. The J segment lost 4 bases and the V segment lost 4 bases, leaving 7 bases of the junction unmatched. This CDR3 region has 16 residues. This CDR3 is CASSPEGQGAADTQYF. For the CDR3, the DNA is TGTGCCAGCAGCCCTGAGGGACAGGGGGCCGCAGATACGCAGTATTTT.

The genes are TRBV4-1 and TRBJ2-7, with D unresolved. CDR3 length equals 15 residues. Trimming cost V 0 bases and J 1 base, with 10 bases left between them. Germline V CDR1 and CDR2: MGHRA, YSYEKL. The CDR3 DNA reads TGCGCCAGCAGCCAAGACTCTAGGGCATCCTACGAGCAGTACTTC. Translation: CASSQDSRASYEQYF.

The CDR3 loop reads CASSQGRDLHTQYF. CDR3 coding DNA: TGCGCCAGCAGCCAAGGGAGGGACCTTCATACGCAGTATTTT. V is TRBV4-3 and J is TRBJ2-3; D is possibly TRBD2 (6 bases). The CDR3 spans 14 residues. V lost 1 base, J lost 7 bases, and 12 bases lay in between. Per the germline V gene, CDR1 is LGHNA and CDR2 is YSLEER.

Of note for this clone: The junction differs from germline at one of its ends, possibly a read error. V and J are TRBV5-1 and TRBJ1-1; D is unclear. Per germline, CDR1 SGHRS and CDR2 YFSETQ. The CDR3 covers 14 residues. CDR3: CASSVLGLGTEAFF. CDR3 sequence (DNA): TGCGCCAGCAGCGTATTGGGGTTGGGCACTGAAGCCTTCTTT.

This clone was picked up one time. V and J are TRBV9 and TRBJ2-5; perhaps TRBD2 as D (6 bases). Germline V gives CDR1 SGDLS, CDR2 YYNGEE. Trimming shortened V by 0 bases and J by 6 bases, and 15 bases separated the two germline ends. CDR3 length: 15 amino acids. The CDR3 nucleotides are TGTGCCAGCAGCGTAGGGGTTGCGGGGTTGCAGACCCAGTACTTC. Translated, it gives CASSVGVAGLQTQYF.

The chain is built from TRBV7-8 and TRBJ2-7, with D uncertain. Per germline, CDR1 SGHVS and CDR2 FQNEAQ. The V gene lost 2 bases and the J gene lost 3 bases, with 14 bases spanning the gap. The CDR3 has 15 amino acids. Here the CDR3 reads CASSLPPVPGYEQYF. CDR3 sequence (DNA): TGTGCCAGCAGCTTACCACCCGTCCCGGGCTACGAGCAGTACTTC.

This rearrangement joins TRBV14 to TRBJ2-2; TRBD2 agrees at 13 bases. CDR1 and CDR2 from the germline V gene are SGHDN and FVKESK. V gave up 0 bases and J gave up 0 bases; unmatched junction bases: 4. The CDR3 extends over 19 amino acids. CDR3 protein: CASSQDRGLAGTNTGELFF. DNA for the CDR3: TGTGCCAGCAGCCAAGATAGGGGACTAGCGGGGACGAACACCGGGGAGCTGTTTTTT.